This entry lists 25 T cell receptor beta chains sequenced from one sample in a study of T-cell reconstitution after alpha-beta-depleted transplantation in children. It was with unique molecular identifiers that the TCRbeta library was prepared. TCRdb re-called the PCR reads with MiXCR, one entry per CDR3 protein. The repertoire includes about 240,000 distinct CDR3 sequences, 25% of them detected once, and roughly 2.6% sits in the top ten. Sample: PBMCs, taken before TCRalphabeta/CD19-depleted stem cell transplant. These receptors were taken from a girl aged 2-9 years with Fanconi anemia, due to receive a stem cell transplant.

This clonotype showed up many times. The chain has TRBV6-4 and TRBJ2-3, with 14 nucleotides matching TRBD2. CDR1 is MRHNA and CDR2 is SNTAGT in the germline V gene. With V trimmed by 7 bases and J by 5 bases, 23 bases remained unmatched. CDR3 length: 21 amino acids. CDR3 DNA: TGTGCCAGCATGACCTCGGGACTAGCGGGGGTGAAAGGAGAGGCCTTAGATACGCAGTATTTT. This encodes CASMTSGLAGVKGEALDTQYF.

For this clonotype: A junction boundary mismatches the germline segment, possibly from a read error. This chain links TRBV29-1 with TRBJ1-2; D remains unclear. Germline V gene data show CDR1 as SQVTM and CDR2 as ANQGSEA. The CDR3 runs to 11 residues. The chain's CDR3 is CSVVNYERSIF. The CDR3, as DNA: TGCAGCGTGGTCAACTATGAGCGAAGCATCTTC.

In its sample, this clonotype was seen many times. CDR3 coding DNA: TGTGCCAGCAGCGCTACTGGGAGGGGGGTATACAATGAGCAGTTCTTC. Residues: CASSATGRGVYNEQFF. V usage is TRBV27 and J usage is TRBJ2-1, with D tentatively TRBD2 (7 bases). Trimming pared 6 bases from V and 4 bases from J, leaving 19 bases between. This CDR3 is 16 amino acids long. Germline lookup yields CDR1 MNHEY and CDR2 SMNVEV (reference sequence).

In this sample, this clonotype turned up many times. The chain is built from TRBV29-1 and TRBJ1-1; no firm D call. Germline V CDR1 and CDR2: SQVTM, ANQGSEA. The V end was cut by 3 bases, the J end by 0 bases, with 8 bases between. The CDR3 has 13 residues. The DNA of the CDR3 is TGCAGCGTTGATACGTTGATGAACACTGAAGCTTTCTTT. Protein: CSVDTLMNTEAFF.

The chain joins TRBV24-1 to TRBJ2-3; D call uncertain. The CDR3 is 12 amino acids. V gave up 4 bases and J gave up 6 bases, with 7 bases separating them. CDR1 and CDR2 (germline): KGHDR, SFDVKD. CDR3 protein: CATSDSWDTQYF. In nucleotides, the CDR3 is TGTGCCACCAGTGACTCGTGGGATACGCAGTATTTT.

The CDR3 region is CASSLEATDTQYF. CDR3 bases: TGCGCCAGCAGCTTGGAAGCTACAGATACGCAGTATTTT. This chain uses TRBV5-1 with TRBJ2-3; no definite D call. Germline-derived CDR1 and CDR2 are SGHRS and YFSETQ. Deletions cut 0 bases from V and 3 bases from J, with 5 bases between. The CDR3 is 13 amino acids. Together with reference TRBV5-1 and TRBJ2-3, the CDR3 gives the full variable domain: KAGVTQTPRYLIKTRGQQVTLSCSPISGHRSVSWYQQTPGQGLQFLFEYFSETQRNKGNFPGRFSGRQFSNSRSEMNVSTLELGDSALYLCASSLEATDTQYFGPGTRLTVL.

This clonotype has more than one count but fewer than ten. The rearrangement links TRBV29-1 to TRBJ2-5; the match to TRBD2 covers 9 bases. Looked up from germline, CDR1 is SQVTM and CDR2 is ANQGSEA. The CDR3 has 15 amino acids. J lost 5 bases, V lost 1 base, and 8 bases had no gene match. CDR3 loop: CSVEGSGGVWETQYF. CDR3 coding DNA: TGCAGCGTTGAAGGTAGCGGGGGAGTATGGGAGACCCAGTACTTC.

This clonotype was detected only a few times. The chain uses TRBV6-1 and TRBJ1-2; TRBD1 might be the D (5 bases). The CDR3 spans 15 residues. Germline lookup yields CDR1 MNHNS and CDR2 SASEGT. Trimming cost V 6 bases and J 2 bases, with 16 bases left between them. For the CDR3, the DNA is TGTGCCAGCAGCCCCCCTTTGTGGGGCAACTATGGCTACACCTTC. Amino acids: CASSPPLWGNYGYTF.

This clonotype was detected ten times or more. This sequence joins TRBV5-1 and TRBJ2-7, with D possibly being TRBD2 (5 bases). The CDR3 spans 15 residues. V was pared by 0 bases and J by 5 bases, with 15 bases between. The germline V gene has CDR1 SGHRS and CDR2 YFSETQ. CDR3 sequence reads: CASSLVGRTHDEQYF. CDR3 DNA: TGCGCCAGCAGCTTGGTTGGTCGGACTCATGACGAGCAGTACTTC.

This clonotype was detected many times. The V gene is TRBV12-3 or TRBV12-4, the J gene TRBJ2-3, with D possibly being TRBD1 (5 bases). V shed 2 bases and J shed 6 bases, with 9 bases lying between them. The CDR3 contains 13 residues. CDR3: CASSLTGSDTQYF. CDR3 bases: TGTGCCAGCAGTTTAACAGGCAGCGATACGCAGTATTTT.

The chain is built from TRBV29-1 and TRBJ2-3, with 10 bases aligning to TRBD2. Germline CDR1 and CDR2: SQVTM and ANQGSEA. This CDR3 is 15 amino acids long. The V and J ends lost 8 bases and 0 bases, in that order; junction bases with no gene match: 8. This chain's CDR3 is CSTRTSGTSTDTQYF. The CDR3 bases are TGCAGCACCCGGACTAGCGGCACTAGCACAGATACGCAGTATTTT.

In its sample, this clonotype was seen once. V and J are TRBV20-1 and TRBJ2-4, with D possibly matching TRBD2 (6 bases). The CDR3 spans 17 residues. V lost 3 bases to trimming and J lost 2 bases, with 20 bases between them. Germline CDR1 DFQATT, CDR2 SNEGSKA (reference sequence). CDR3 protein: CSASLFGGRTSKNIQYF. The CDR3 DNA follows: TGCAGTGCTAGTCTTTTTGGGGGGAGAACCTCCAAAAACATTCAGTACTTC.

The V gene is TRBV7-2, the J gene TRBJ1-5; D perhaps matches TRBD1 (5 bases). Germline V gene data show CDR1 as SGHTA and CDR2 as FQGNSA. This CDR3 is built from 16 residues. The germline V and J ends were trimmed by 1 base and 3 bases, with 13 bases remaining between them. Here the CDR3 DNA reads TGTGCCAGCAGCTTAGGCGGGACGGACTTCAATCAGCCCCAGCATTTT. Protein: CASSLGGTDFNQPQHF.

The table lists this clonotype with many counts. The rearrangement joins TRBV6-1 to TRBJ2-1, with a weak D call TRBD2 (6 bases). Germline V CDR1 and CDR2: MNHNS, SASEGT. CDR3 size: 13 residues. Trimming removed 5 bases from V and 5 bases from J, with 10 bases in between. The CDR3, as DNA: TGTGCCAGCAGTCCGCGGGGTAACAATGAGCAGTTCTTC. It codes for CASSPRGNNEQFF.

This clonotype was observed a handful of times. CDR3 region: CSVERLYEQYF. CDR3 DNA sequence: TGCAGCGTTGAACGGCTATACGAGCAGTACTTC. The chain joins TRBV29-1 to TRBJ2-7; no clear D gene. Looked up from germline, CDR1 is SQVTM and CDR2 is ANQGSEA. The V gene lost 2 bases and the J gene lost 4 bases, with 6 bases spanning the gap. The CDR3 runs 11 residues.

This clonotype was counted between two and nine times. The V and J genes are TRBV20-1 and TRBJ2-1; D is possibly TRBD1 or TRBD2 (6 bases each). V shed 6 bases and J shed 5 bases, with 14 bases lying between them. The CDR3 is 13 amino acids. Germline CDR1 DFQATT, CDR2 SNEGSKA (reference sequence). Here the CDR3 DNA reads TGCAGTGCCCTCGGGGGCCCGAACAATGAGCAGTTCTTC. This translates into CSALGGPNNEQFF.

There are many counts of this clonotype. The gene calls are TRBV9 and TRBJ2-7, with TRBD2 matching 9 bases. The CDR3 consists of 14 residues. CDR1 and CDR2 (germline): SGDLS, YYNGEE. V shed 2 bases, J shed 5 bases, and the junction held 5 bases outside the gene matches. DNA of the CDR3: TGTGCCAGCAGCGTTAGCGGGAGTCGAGACGAGCAGTACTTC. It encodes CASSVSGSRDEQYF.

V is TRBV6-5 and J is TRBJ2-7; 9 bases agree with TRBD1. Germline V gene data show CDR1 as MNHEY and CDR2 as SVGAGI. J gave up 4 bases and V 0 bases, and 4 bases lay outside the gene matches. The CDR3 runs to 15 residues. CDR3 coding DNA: TGTGCCAGCAGTTACTCGGGACAGGGAGGGTACGAGCAGTACTTC. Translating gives CASSYSGQGGYEQYF.

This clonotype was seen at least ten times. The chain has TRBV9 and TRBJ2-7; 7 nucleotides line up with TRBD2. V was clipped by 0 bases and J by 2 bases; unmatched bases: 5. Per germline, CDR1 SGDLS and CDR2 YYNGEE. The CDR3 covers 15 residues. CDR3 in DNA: TGTGCCAGCAGCGTAGCAAGCGGGACGACCTACGAGCAGTACTTC. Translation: CASSVASGTTYEQYF.

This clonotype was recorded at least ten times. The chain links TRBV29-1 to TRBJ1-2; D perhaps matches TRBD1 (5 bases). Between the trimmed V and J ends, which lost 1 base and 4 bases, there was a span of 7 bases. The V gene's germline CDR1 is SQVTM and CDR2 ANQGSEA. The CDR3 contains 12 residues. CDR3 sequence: CSVEAGLYGYTF. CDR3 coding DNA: TGCAGCGTTGAAGCGGGACTCTATGGCTACACCTTC.

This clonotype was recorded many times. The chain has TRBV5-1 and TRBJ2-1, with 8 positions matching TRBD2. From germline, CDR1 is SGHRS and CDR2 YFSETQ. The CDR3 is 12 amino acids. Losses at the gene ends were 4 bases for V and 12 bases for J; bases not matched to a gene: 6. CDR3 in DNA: TGCGCCAGCAGCCCTGGACTAGCTTGGCAGTTCTTC. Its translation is CASSPGLAWQFF.

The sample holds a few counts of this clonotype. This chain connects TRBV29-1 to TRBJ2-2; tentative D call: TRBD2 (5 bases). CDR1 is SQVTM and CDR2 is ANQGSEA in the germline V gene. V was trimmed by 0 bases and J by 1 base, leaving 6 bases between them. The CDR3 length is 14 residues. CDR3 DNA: TGCAGCGTTGAAGACCGGGGGAACACCGGGGAGCTGTTTTTT. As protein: CSVEDRGNTGELFF.

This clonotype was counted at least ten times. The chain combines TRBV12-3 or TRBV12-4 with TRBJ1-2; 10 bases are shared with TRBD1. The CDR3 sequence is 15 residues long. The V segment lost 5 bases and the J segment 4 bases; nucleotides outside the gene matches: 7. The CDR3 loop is CASSDPGQGFYGYTF. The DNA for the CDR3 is TGTGCCAGCAGTGATCCGGGACAGGGGTTCTATGGCTACACCTTC.

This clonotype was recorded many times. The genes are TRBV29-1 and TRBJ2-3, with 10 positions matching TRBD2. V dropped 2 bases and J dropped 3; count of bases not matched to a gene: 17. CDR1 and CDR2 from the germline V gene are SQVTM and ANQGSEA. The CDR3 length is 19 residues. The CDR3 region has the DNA TGCAGCGTTGAAAGAATCCGTGTAGCGGGGGGCCACGCGACAGATACGCAGTATTTT. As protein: CSVERIRVAGGHATDTQYF.

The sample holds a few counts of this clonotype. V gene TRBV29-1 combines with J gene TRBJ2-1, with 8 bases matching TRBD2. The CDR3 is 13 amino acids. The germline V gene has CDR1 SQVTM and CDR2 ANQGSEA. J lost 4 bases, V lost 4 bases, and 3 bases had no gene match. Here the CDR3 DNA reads TGCAGCGTTGGCGGGGGGAATTACAATGAGCAGTTCTTC. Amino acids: CSVGGGNYNEQFF.